One T cell receptor beta chain is described in this entry. The antigen is not known. This CDR3 comprises 13 residues. CDR1 and CDR2 (germline): SEHNR, FQNEAQ (reference sequence). Trimming pared 5 bases from V and 0 bases from J, leaving 5 bases between. The PCR contained 60 Vbeta and 13 Jbeta primers. Sequencing used immunoSEQ multiplex PCR; TCRdb keeps in-frame clones, though not all of them. The sample shows about 190,000 clones, roughly 83% of them seen only once. The data belong to a study of cytomegalovirus exposure and HLA in healthy donors. Study-wide points: Most TCRs appeared rarely, but some public TCRs recurred in many donors.

The source material was PBMCs. The source of this sequence is a woman in her fifties or sixties in good health and CMV-seronegative. V usage is TRBV7-9 and J usage is TRBJ2-1; D unclear. CDR3 nucleotide sequence: TGTGCCAGCAGCACAAGCTCCTACAATGAGCAGTTCTTC. This sequence encodes CASSTSSYNEQFF.